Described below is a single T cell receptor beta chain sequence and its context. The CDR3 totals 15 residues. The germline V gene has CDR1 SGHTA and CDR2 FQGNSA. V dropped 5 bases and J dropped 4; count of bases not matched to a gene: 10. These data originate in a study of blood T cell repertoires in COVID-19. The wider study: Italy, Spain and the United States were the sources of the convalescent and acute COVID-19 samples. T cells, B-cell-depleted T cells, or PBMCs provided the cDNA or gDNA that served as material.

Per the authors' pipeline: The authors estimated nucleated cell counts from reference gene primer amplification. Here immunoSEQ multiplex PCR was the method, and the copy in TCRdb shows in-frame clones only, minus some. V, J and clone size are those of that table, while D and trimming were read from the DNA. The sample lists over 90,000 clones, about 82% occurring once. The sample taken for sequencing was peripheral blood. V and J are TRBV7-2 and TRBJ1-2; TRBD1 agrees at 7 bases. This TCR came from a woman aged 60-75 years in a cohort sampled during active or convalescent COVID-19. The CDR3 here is CASSPPTGQFYGYTF. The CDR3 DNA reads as TGTGCCAGCAGCCCACCCACGGGACAGTTCTATGGCTACACCTTC.